A selection of T cell receptor beta chains follows, all from one sample in a study of T cell changes during pregnancy in multiple sclerosis. The assay was immunoSEQ multiplex PCR, and TCRdb's table has in-frame clones only and misses some. The sample shows some 25,000 clones, about 87% of them seen only once. The starting material was CD4+ T cells from peripheral blood mononuclear cells, obtained in the second trimester of pregnancy. Every receptor here comes from a female donor in good health, enrolled as a control in a pregnancy study. Each CDR3 is given with its conserved first and last residue. Fields, in order: D gene, V gene, J gene, clone size, CDR3 DNA, CDR3 protein. D genes are given only for firm matches. Rows give clone size only sometimes, using once, few, many, or a class for an expanded clone.

>-|TRBV7-2|TRBJ2-3|once
TGTGCCAGCAGCCGGAAGAGGGGGGGCCTTACAGATACGCAGTATTTT
CASSRKRGGLTDTQYF
>-|TRBV2|TRBJ1-4|-
TGTGCCAGCAGTGAAGATGTTGGGTTTGCGGGGGTCGGTGAAAAACTGTTTTTT
CASSEDVGFAGVGEKLFF
>-|TRBV9|TRBJ2-1|once
TGTGCCAGCAGCGTTGCCCTCGGTAGCACCGACAATGAGCAGTTCTTC
CASSVALGSTDNEQFF
>-|TRBV9|TRBJ1-2|-
TGTGCCAGCAGCGCCTACACAACAGGGCATGGCTACACCTTC
CASSAYTTGHGYTF
>TRBD1|TRBV5-1|TRBJ1-1|-
TGCGCCAGCAGCCCCGGACAGGGGGCTCCTGAAGCTTTCTTT
CASSPGQGAPEAFF
>-|TRBV4-1|TRBJ2-7|-
TGCGCCAGCAGCCAAGATAAGCAGCTAGCTGGGGAGCAGTACTTC
CASSQDKQLAGEQYF
>-|TRBV4-3|TRBJ2-3|-
TGCGCCAGCAGCCAAGATTCCCCCGCGACTAGCACAGATACGCAGTATTTT
CASSQDSPATSTDTQYF
>TRBD1|TRBV18|TRBJ1-5|-
TGTGCCAGCTCACCAGGGGCAGGGGGCGAAGGCAAGCAGCCCCAGCATTTT
CASSPGAGGEGKQPQHF
>TRBD1|TRBV7-9|TRBJ2-7|-
TGTGCCAGCCGCCCATCCGGGACAGGGGGAGGCGAGCAGTACTTC
CASRPSGTGGGEQYF
>TRBD1|TRBV10-3|TRBJ1-1|once
TGTGCCATCAGTGTCCTCCCGGACAGGGTAAACACTGAAGCTTTCTTT
CAISVLPDRVNTEAFF
>-|TRBV27|TRBJ1-1|-
TGTGCCAGCAGTTTGACAGTCATTAACACTGAAGCTTTCTTT
CASSLTVINTEAFF
>TRBD2|TRBV10-1|TRBJ2-2|-
TGCGCCAGCAGTGACAGCGGGAGGGCCGCGGGGGCCGGGGAGCTGTTTTTT
CASSDSGRAAGAGELFF
>TRBD1|TRBV25-1|TRBJ1-1|-
TGTGCCAGCAGTGTCGGGACAGGGGGCGTGGGGAACACTGAAGCTTTCTTT
CASSVGTGGVGNTEAFF
>-|TRBV5-4|TRBJ1-2|medium-sized
TGTGCCAGCAGCTTGGACACAGCTAACTATGGCTACACCTTC
CASSLDTANYGYTF
>-|TRBV2|TRBJ1-4|-
TGTGCCAGCTTCGGACGGGGGAATGAAAAACTGTTTTTT
CASFGRGNEKLFF
>-|TRBV11-1|TRBJ1-2|-
TGTGCCAGCAGCTTAGACCGCGGGCCCAACTATGGCTACACCTTC
CASSLDRGPNYGYTF
>TRBD2|TRBV4-1|TRBJ2-3|-
TGCGCCAGCCGTCAACTAGCGGATAACAAATATACGCAGTATTTT
CASRQLADNKYTQYF